This T cell receptor (beta chain) came from a study of blood T cells in healthy people across ages. Study-level findings and limits: Considered underestimates were the diversity estimates obtained from one million T cells.

Germline V gene lookup returns CDR1 SQVTM and CDR2 ANQGSEA. This CDR3 is 14 amino acids long. Trimming removed 4 bases at V and 4 bases at J, with 15 bases between. Through a sample-barcoded 5' primer and a J-beta primer mix, a second PCR was run for about 7 to 12 cycles. Each sample provided no less than 3 million CDR3-containing paired-end reads. TCRdb processed the 5' RACE reads anew with MiXCR; each CDR3 protein has one entry. The sample lists some 1.5 million distinct CDR3 sequences; about 42% were seen once. This clonotype showed up just a few times. No antigen is known for it. V is TRBV29-1 and J is TRBJ2-3; TRBD2 is a possible D gene (6 bases). The sample consisted of blood. This clonotype was obtained from a woman between 18 and 29 years old in good health. The CDR3 is CSVGGVMRADTQYF. The CDR3 coding sequence is TGCAGCGTTGGGGGGGTCATGAGAGCAGATACGCAGTATTTT.